Following are 2 T cell receptor beta chains from one sample sequenced in a study of blood T cell repertoires in COVID-19. The method was immunoSEQ multiplex PCR; TCRdb's version includes in-frame clones alone and lacks a portion of them. Among some 300,000 clones listed, over 80% were seen once. The sample comprised peripheral blood. The origin of the receptors is a woman in her forties or fifties with COVID-19, enrolled during active disease.

V usage is TRBV7-3 and J usage is TRBJ1-1; D is unresolved. This CDR3 region has 13 residues. Trimming removed 4 bases at V and 2 bases at J, with 8 bases between. Germline values: CDR1 SGHTA, CDR2 FQGTGA. This CDR3 reads CASSSLPNTEAFF. The CDR3 region has the DNA TGTGCCAGCAGCTCACTGCCTAACACTGAAGCTTTCTTT.

The chain couples TRBV19 to TRBJ1-2; D is possibly TRBD1 (6 bases). The V end lost 6 bases, the J end lost 4 bases, and 15 bases lay between the germline ends. This CDR3 is built from 14 residues. CDR1 LNHDA and CDR2 SQIVND come from the germline V gene (reference sequence). The CDR3 spells CASRGGGYTYGYTF. The CDR3 DNA sequence: TGTGCCAGTAGAGGGGGGGGTTACACCTATGGCTACACCTTC.